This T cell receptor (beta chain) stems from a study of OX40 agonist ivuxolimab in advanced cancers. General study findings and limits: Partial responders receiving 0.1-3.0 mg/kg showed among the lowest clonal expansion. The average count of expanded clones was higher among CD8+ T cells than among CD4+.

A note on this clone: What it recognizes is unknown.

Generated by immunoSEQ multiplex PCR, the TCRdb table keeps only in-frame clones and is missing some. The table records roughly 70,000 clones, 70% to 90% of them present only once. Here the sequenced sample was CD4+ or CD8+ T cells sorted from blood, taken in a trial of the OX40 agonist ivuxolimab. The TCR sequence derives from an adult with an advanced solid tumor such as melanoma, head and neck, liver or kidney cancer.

The CDR3 spells CASRPLRQTYNEQFF. The CDR3 nucleotides are TGTGCCAGCAGGCCCCTAAGGCAGACCTACAATGAGCAGTTCTTC. The chain carries TRBV21-1 and TRBJ2-1. TRBV21-1 is recorded as a pseudogene. There are 15 residues in the CDR3.